This TCR beta chain was sequenced for a study of T cells in Graves' hyperthyroidism and ophthalmopathy. Trimming cost V 2 bases and J 4 bases, with 16 bases left between them. The CDR3 contains 15 residues. Germline-derived CDR1 and CDR2 are SGDLS and YYNGEE. The study's findings and limits: The model made its ophthalmopathy prediction, and onset followed a median about 5.9 months later.

TCR beta CDR3 regions were amplified from RNA transcripts. The primer set for the first-round RT-PCR of the TCR CDR3 was HTBI. TCRdb re-derived calls from the multiplex PCR reads in MiXCR, one entry per CDR3 protein. The data hold around 350,000 distinct CDR3 sequences, with about 20% observed a single time. Hyperthyroidism, newly diagnosed and lasting under 2 months, affected patients aged 18 to 65. Exclusion criteria comprised uncontrolled infection, other autoimmune disease, pregnancy or lactation. This clonotype was observed a few times. What it recognizes is unknown. The chain links TRBV9 to TRBJ2-7; either TRBD1 or TRBD2 may fit D (5 bases each). The sequenced material came from blood. The clonotype was recovered from a woman aged 18 to 35 with Graves' hyperthyroidism. The CDR3 reads CASSVSQGAQYEQYF. CDR3 DNA: TGTGCCAGCAGCGTCTCCCAGGGAGCCCAGTACGAGCAGTACTTC.